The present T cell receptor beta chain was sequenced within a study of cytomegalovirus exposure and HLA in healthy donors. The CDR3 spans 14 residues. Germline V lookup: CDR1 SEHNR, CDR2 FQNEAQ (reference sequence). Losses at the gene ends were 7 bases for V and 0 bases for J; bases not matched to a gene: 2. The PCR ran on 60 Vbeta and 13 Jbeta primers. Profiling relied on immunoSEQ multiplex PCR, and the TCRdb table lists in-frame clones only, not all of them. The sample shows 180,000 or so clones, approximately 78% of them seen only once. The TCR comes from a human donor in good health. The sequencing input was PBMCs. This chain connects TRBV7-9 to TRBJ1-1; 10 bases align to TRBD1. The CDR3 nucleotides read TGTGCCAGCACCGACAGGGGGCTGAACACTGAAGCTTTCTTT. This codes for CASTDRGLNTEAFF.